The entry below gives a single T cell receptor beta chain sequence along with its context. The data derive from a study of memory CD4+ T cells and cytomegalovirus serostatus. There are 14 residues in the CDR3. CDR1 and CDR2 from the germline V gene are SGDLS and YYNGEE. With 0 bases removed from V and 5 bases from J, the gap between germline ends came to 11 bases. Measured with immunoSEQ multiplex PCR; TCRdb has only the in-frame clones, and not every one. This sample has fewer than 35,000 clones, with approximately 72% found just once. Single viable CD3+CD4+CD8-CD45RO+ cells were sorted as the memory CD4+ T cells.

This chain joins TRBV9 and TRBJ2-5; weak D call: TRBD2 (6 bases). The TCR originated in an adult in good health and CMV-seronegative. Input material: memory CD4+ T cells from blood. CDR3 nucleotides: TGTGCCAGCAGCGTAGGGGGGGTTGAGGAGACCCAGTACTTC. This translates into CASSVGGVEETQYF.